This TCR beta chain was obtained from a study of type 1 and type 2 diabetes patients. Study at large: CD4+ or CD8+ T cells were positively selected from PBMCs with microbeads. The whole study generated about 19 million paired-end reads.

The V and J ends lost 10 bases and 8 bases respectively, with 12 bases between them. Germline CDR1 and CDR2: SGHRS and YFSETQ. The CDR3 spans 11 residues. The PCR template was genomic DNA. Amplification of the beta chain CDR3 used 30 forward and 13 reverse multiplex primers. Via MiXCR, TCRdb re-called the multiplex PCR reads, giving one row per CDR3 protein. The sample carries fewer than 350,000 distinct CDR3 sequences, over 45% recorded once. A remark on this clonotype: As yet, its antigen is unknown.

Overall study results and limits: Some expanded clones seen only in T1D might occur in additional T2D or control samples. Groups were not age- or gender-matched, which may bias interpretation.

The material sequenced was peripheral blood mononuclear cells (PBMCs). The receptor was isolated from a man aged 18 to 29 with type 2 diabetes. The rearrangement links TRBV5-1 to TRBJ2-2, with unresolved D. DNA for the CDR3: TGCGCCGGCACCCTGTCGGGGGAGCTGTTTTTT. Its translation: CAGTLSGELFF. Looking up the rest from reference TRBV5-1 and TRBJ2-2 gives the full variable domain: KAGVTQTPRYLIKTRGQQVTLSCSPISGHRSVSWYQQTPGQGLQFLFEYFSETQRNKGNFPGRFSGRQFSNSRSEMNVSTLELGDSALYLCAGTLSGELFFGEGSRLTVL.